This T cell receptor beta chain stems from a study of CD4 T cells in relation to SARS-CoV-2 and coronaviruses. Remarks on this clone: Its matching antigen is unknown.

Libraries were prepared by immunoSEQ multiplex PCR; TCRdb keeps only in-frame clonotypes and omits some of them. The sample has about 17,000 clones, around three quarters seen once. The unexposed donors gave CD4+ T cells in 2011-2018, prior to COVID-19. Isolation of CD4+ T cells took place after approximately eleven days in culture. Germline lookup yields CDR1 SGHKS and CDR2 YYEKEE (reference sequence). CDR3 size: 15 residues. Losses at the gene ends were 1 base for V and 4 bases for J; bases not matched to a gene: 7. The chain combines TRBV5-5 with TRBJ2-7; 8 nucleotides match TRBD1. The specimen was CD4+ T cells from PBMCs, cultured in vitro. The TCR sequence derives from a human donor in good health. The CDR3 spells CASSLLDRVRYEQYF. The DNA of the CDR3 is TGTGCCAGCAGCTTGTTGGACAGGGTAAGATACGAGCAGTACTTC.